One and the same sample provided the 6 T cell receptor beta chains below, sequenced in a study of Ad26.COV2.S vaccination and SARS-CoV-2 variants. As for treatment: roughly 20 received Ad26.COV2.S at low or high dose, single or two shots; about five received placebo; per-sample allocation not given. Specimens were obtained on day 63 following the first vaccine or placebo injection. Profiled with immunoSEQ multiplex PCR; TCRdb holds only in-frame clones, not every one. Altogether around 340,000 clones are present, about 89% being singletons, with the ten largest covering approximately 5%. The sample here was peripheral blood, taken in a trial of Ad26.COV2.S vaccine versus placebo. Receptors were obtained from a person between 18 and 65 years old who received the Ad26.COV2.S COVID-19 vaccine or a placebo.

V gene TRBV28 combines with J gene TRBJ1-1; D unresolved. With 4 bases removed from V and 1 base from J, the gap between germline ends came to 7 bases. Looked up from germline, CDR1 is MDHEN and CDR2 is SYDVKM. The CDR3 runs 13 residues. The CDR3 sequence: CASSSIENTEAFF. In DNA form, the CDR3 reads TGTGCCAGCAGTTCAATAGAGAACACTGAAGCTTTCTTT.

This chain connects TRBV2 to TRBJ1-1; D not certain. CDR1 is SNHLY, CDR2 FYNNEI, per germline. Trimming removed 6 bases from V and 0 bases from J, with 14 bases in between. The length of the CDR3 is 15 residues. CDR3 region: CASRKTQLLNTEAFF. CDR3 sequence (DNA): TGTGCCAGCAGAAAAACCCAGCTACTGAACACTGAAGCTTTCTTT. The whole variable domain, filled in from reference TRBV2 and TRBJ1-1, reads EPEVTQTPSHQVTQMGQEVILRCVPISNHLYFYWYRQILGQKVEFLVSFYNNEISEKSEIFDDQFSVERPDGSNFTLKIRSTKLEDSAMYFCASRKTQLLNTEAFFGQGTRLTVV.

J is TRBJ2-1 and V is TRBV27, with TRBD2 matching over 11 bases. The germline V gene has CDR1 MNHEY and CDR2 SMNVEV (reference sequence). V lost 10 bases and J lost 3; bases outside the gene matches: 2. There are 13 residues in the CDR3. CDR3 loop: CATTSGSYNEQFF. CDR3 sequence (DNA): TGTGCCACCACTAGCGGGAGCTACAATGAGCAGTTCTTC.

The rearrangement links TRBV7-9 to TRBJ1-4; no reliable D call. V was pared by 5 bases and J by 0 bases, with 13 bases between. There are 16 residues in the CDR3. The germline CDR1 and CDR2 sequences are SEHNR and FQNEAQ (reference sequence). The CDR3 DNA sequence: TGTGCCAGCAGCCAACCAGGAATTACAACTAATGAAAAACTGTTTTTT. Its protein product is CASSQPGITTNEKLFF.

This clone appeared many times. Other DNA sequences of this sample code for an identical CDR3. This chain uses TRBV5-1 with TRBJ1-5; D call uncertain. CDR1 SGHRS and CDR2 YFSETQ come from the germline V gene. The V and J ends lost 1 base and 7 bases respectively, with 9 bases between them. The CDR3 has 13 residues. In nucleotides, the CDR3 is TGCGCCAGCAGCTTGTGGATCGGGCAGCCCCAGCATTTT. Protein: CASSLWIGQPQHF.

Only a few counts were recorded for this clone. The chain links TRBV28 to TRBJ1-5, with D hard to call. Trimming removed 2 bases at V and 3 bases at J, with 11 bases between. Per germline, CDR1 MDHEN and CDR2 SYDVKM. The CDR3 length is 15 residues. In DNA form, the CDR3 reads TGTGCCAGCAGTTTAAAGGACGGTCTCAATCAGCCCCAGCATTTT. Translating it yields CASSLKDGLNQPQHF.